These 22 T cell receptor beta chains were all obtained from the same sample, sequenced in a study of CD8+ T cells in alopecia areata. Extracted RNA was reverse transcribed, and the resulting cDNA served as sequencing template. TCRdb's copy holds only in-frame clones and misses some; the assay was immunoSEQ multiplex PCR. Of 90,000 to 120,000 clones in the sample, 50% to 60% were seen once. Material for sequencing was NKG2D-low CD8+ T cells sorted from blood. These receptors originate from a human donor with alopecia areata.

V gene TRBV5-1 combines with J gene TRBJ2-3; D uncertain. The CDR3 is made up of 11 amino acids. The V gene lost 4 bases and the J gene lost 2 bases, with 2 bases spanning the gap. The V gene's germline CDR1 is SGHRS and CDR2 YFSETQ. The CDR3 loop is CASSNTDTQYF. CDR3 DNA sequence: TGCGCCAGCAGCAACACAGATACGCAGTATTTT.

The chain combines TRBV2 with TRBJ2-5, with D hard to call. Germline V gives CDR1 SNHLY, CDR2 FYNNEI. V lost 4 bases and J 1 base, leaving 4 bases between the germline ends. The CDR3 has 12 residues. This chain's CDR3 is CASSGAQETQYF. The CDR3 DNA follows: TGTGCCAGCAGTGGGGCCCAAGAGACCCAGTACTTC.

A word on this clone: This CDR3 is also generated by other DNA sequences in the sample. The gene calls are TRBV2 and TRBJ2-1; unclear D gene. Germline V CDR1 and CDR2: SNHLY, FYNNEI. The CDR3 loop spans 16 amino acids. V was shortened by 3 bases and J by 4 bases, with 16 bases between the two germline ends. CDR3 region: CASSESPSSSYNEQFF. The CDR3 bases are TGTGCCAGCAGTGAGTCGCCGTCGAGCTCATACAATGAGCAGTTCTTC.

The rearrangement uses TRBV7-8 and TRBJ1-1; possibly TRBD1 for D (5 bases). With 4 bases removed from V and 2 bases from J, the gap between germline ends came to 17 bases. The CDR3 covers 16 residues. Germline loops: CDR1 SGHVS, CDR2 FQNEAQ. The CDR3 DNA sequence: TGTGCCAGCAGCTCCCCGTCGGGACCGACAAACACTGAAGCTTTCTTT. Translated: CASSSPSGPTNTEAFF.

The CDR3 protein is CASSPGTNYNEQFF. The CDR3 DNA follows: TGTGCCAGCAGCCCCGGGACTAACTACAATGAGCAGTTCTTC. This chain connects TRBV5-6 to TRBJ2-1, with 7 bases lining up with TRBD2. The germline CDR1 and CDR2 sequences are SGHDT and YYEEEE. CDR3 length equals 14 residues. The V gene end was trimmed by 4 bases and the J gene end by 3 bases; junction bases not matched to a gene: 4.

The chain carries TRBV5-1 and TRBJ2-2; D possibly matches TRBD1 or TRBD2 (6 bases each). Germline CDR1 SGHRS, CDR2 YFSETQ. Trimming stripped 3 bases from V and 6 bases from J, with 12 bases between. The length of the CDR3 is 14 residues. The CDR3 protein is CASSSLGGPGELFF. The CDR3, as DNA: TGCGCCAGCAGCTCACTTGGGGGGCCCGGGGAGCTGTTTTTT.

Concerning this clone: The same CDR3 also results from other DNA sequences found in this sample. The chain recombines TRBV5-1 with TRBJ2-7; TRBD1 matches 8 bases. The length of the CDR3 is 14 residues. Trimming took 4 bases from V and 3 from J; bases not matched to a gene: 6. Germline CDR1 is SGHRS and CDR2 is YFSETQ. The CDR3 is CASSLGQGDYEQYF. CDR3 DNA sequence: TGCGCCAGCAGCCTAGGACAGGGAGACTACGAGCAGTACTTC.

In this sample, this clone turned up a few times. This chain links TRBV10-1 with TRBJ2-7; the D is unclear. Trimming stripped 3 bases from V and 5 bases from J, with 11 bases between. The CDR3 has 13 residues. CDR1 and CDR2 from the germline V gene are WNHNN and SYGVQD (reference sequence). DNA of the CDR3: TGCGCCAGCAGTGATAACCAGAAGGACGAGCAGTACTTC. Translating gives CASSDNQKDEQYF.

The J gene is TRBJ1-1, the V gene TRBV28; TRBD1 agrees at 7 bases. Germline-derived CDR1 and CDR2 are MDHEN and SYDVKM. Germline trimming cut 3 bases from V and 5 bases from J; bases unmatched to any gene: 6. The CDR3 is made up of 14 amino acids. The CDR3 DNA sequence: TGTGCCAGCAGTTTGAGGGGGCCATTGACTGAAGCTTTCTTT. Translated, it gives CASSLRGPLTEAFF.

This chain connects TRBV7-9 to TRBJ1-5, with D tentatively TRBD1 (5 bases). Germline V gives CDR1 SEHNR, CDR2 FQNEAQ (reference sequence). The CDR3 runs to 15 residues. Trimming pared 0 bases from V and 4 bases from J, leaving 10 bases between. The CDR3 sequence is CASSLAGTGNQPQHF. The CDR3 DNA reads as TGTGCCAGCAGCTTAGCTGGGACTGGGAATCAGCCCCAGCATTTT.

The V call is TRBV6-5, the J call TRBJ2-5; 9 bases map to TRBD1. V shed 6 bases, J shed 5 bases, and the junction held 7 bases outside the gene matches. The CDR3 loop spans 14 amino acids. CDR1 MNHEY and CDR2 SVGAGI come from the germline V gene. Written as DNA, the CDR3 is TGTGCCAGCAGGCCCGGGACAGGGTTGGAGACCCAGTACTTC. This gives the protein CASRPGTGLETQYF.

This clone came up a few times. This chain connects TRBV4-1 to TRBJ2-2; D might be TRBD1 (6 bases). V lost 8 bases to trimming and J lost 0 bases, with 10 bases between them. There are 14 residues in the CDR3. Germline CDR1 is MGHRA and CDR2 is YSYEKL. CDR3 DNA sequence: TGCGCCAGCGCTTGGACAGCGAACACCGGGGAGCTGTTTTTT. It yields the protein CASAWTANTGELFF.

This clone was counted once. The rearrangement uses TRBV5-1 and TRBJ2-3; D is possibly TRBD1 (6 bases). Germline values: CDR1 SGHRS, CDR2 YFSETQ. The CDR3 spans 14 residues. Trimming shortened V by 4 bases and J by 5 bases, and 14 bases separated the two germline ends. The CDR3 region is CASSARDRRDTQYF. CDR3 bases: TGCGCCAGCAGCGCAAGAGACAGGAGAGATACGCAGTATTTT. Full variable domain (remainder filled in from reference TRBV5-1 and TRBJ2-3): KAGVTQTPRYLIKTRGQQVTLSCSPISGHRSVSWYQQTPGQGLQFLFEYFSETQRNKGNFPGRFSGRQFSNSRSEMNVSTLELGDSALYLCASSARDRRDTQYFGPGTRLTVL.

This clone was seen only a few times. The J gene is TRBJ1-1, the V gene TRBV29-1; 10 positions agree with TRBD1. The germline V gene encodes CDR1 SQVTM and CDR2 ANQGSEA. V was pared by 5 bases and J by 1 base, with 1 base of the junction left unmatched. This CDR3 contains 13 residues. The CDR3 is CSVRDRGNTEAFF. CDR3 bases: TGCAGCGTTCGGGACAGGGGGAACACTGAAGCTTTCTTT.

V and J are TRBV11-3 and TRBJ2-3; 10 bases fit TRBD1. Germline V gene data show CDR1 as SGHNT and CDR2 as YENEEA. The V and J ends lost 6 bases and 4 bases, in that order; junction bases with no gene match: 7. The CDR3 totals 15 residues. The CDR3 nucleotides read TGTGCCAGCAGGGACGGGACAGGGGAAGCAGATACGCAGTATTTT. Its translation is CASRDGTGEADTQYF. The whole variable domain, filled in from reference TRBV11-3 and TRBJ2-3, reads EAGVVQSPRYKIIEKKQPVAFWCNPISGHNTLYWYLQNLGQGPELLIRYENEEAVDDSQLPKDRFSAERLKGVDSTLKIQPAELGDSAVYLCASRDGTGEADTQYFGPGTRLTVL.

The CDR3 DNA reads as TGTGCCAGCAGCTTATACGACATTACAGATACGCAGTATTTT. Protein product: CASSLYDITDTQYF. The chain links TRBV11-2 to TRBJ2-3; D is ambiguous. Germline CDR1 reads SGHAT; CDR2 reads FQNNGV. The length of the CDR3 is 14 residues. Trimming took off 2 bases at V and 3 bases at J, with 9 bases between the two ends.

In its sample, this clone was seen a few times. The rearrangement uses TRBV6-4 and TRBJ2-1; D is possibly TRBD2 (5 bases). The germline CDR1 and CDR2 sequences are MRHNA and SNTAGT. The CDR3 is made up of 14 amino acids. V shed 2 bases and J shed 10 bases, with 15 bases lying between them. The CDR3 region is CASSDPRRSSEQFF. The CDR3 DNA reads TGTGCCAGCAGTGACCCCCGTCGATCTAGCGAGCAGTTCTTC.

This clone was seen a single time. The chain is built from TRBV13 and TRBJ2-2; 8 bases are shared with TRBD1. J gave up 4 bases and V 5 bases, and 6 bases lay outside the gene matches. Germline CDR1 is PRHDT and CDR2 is FYEKMQ (reference sequence). The CDR3 is made up of 15 amino acids. The CDR3 spells CASSKDRGFTGELFF. The CDR3 DNA sequence: TGTGCCAGCAGCAAAGACAGGGGTTTCACCGGGGAGCTGTTTTTT.

This clone was picked up a small number of times. The chain carries TRBV5-1 and TRBJ2-7, with 7 bases matching TRBD2. The CDR3 runs 14 residues. The J segment lost 5 bases and the V segment lost 4 bases, leaving 9 bases of the junction unmatched. Germline V CDR1 and CDR2: SGHRS, YFSETQ. The CDR3 nucleotides read TGCGCCAGCAGCGCCTTTCGGACTAGTAACGAGCAGTACTTC. As protein: CASSAFRTSNEQYF.

This clone was found a few times. The rearrangement joins TRBV29-1 to TRBJ2-7; D not resolved. The CDR3 spans 15 residues. V gave up 4 bases and J gave up 0 bases, with 16 bases separating them. CDR1 and CDR2 from the germline V gene are SQVTM and ANQGSEA. The CDR3 sequence is CSVAAPNISSYEQYF. CDR3 bases: TGCAGCGTTGCGGCCCCTAATATAAGCTCCTACGAGCAGTACTTC.

The chain couples TRBV5-1 to TRBJ2-3, with 10 bases identical to TRBD2. V lost 4 bases, J lost 4 bases, and 9 bases stayed unmatched. Germline CDR1 and CDR2: SGHRS and YFSETQ. CDR3 length equals 16 residues. The CDR3 bases are TGCGCCAGCAGCGCACACCTAGCGGGAGTTGCAGATACGCAGTATTTT. Protein sequence: CASSAHLAGVADTQYF.

The chain joins TRBV6-6 to TRBJ1-5, with D unresolved. The CDR3 contains 12 residues. V dropped 2 bases and J dropped 8 bases, with 7 bases sitting between them. Per germline, CDR1 MNHNY and CDR2 SVGAGI (reference sequence). The CDR3 nucleotides are TGTGCCAGCAGTTACGTTAGCGAGCCCCAGCATTTT. Its protein product is CASSYVSEPQHF.